These 23 T cell receptor beta chains share one sample of origin, sequenced in a study of patients and donors after allogeneic stem cell transplantation. TCRdb ran MiXCR on the RT-PCR reads and lists one entry per CDR3 protein. This repertoire shows a few hundred thousand distinct CDR3 sequences, approximately 14% found once; its top ten account for around a tenth. Source material: blood, either unsorted or a sorted T cell fraction (not recorded which). The receptors derive from a human donor who was either an allogeneic HSCT recipient or a stem cell or donor lymphocyte infusion donor (not recorded which). It is not recorded whose cells these are; they may come from a transplant donor.

The chain has TRBV20-1 and TRBJ1-2, with D unclear. V shed 2 bases and J shed 0 bases, with 10 bases lying between them. This CDR3 contains 14 residues. In germline, CDR1 is DFQATT, CDR2 SNEGSKA (reference sequence). The CDR3 reads CSARSGGANYGYTF. Written as DNA, the CDR3 is TGCAGTGCTAGATCGGGCGGAGCTAACTATGGCTACACCTTC.

This clonotype was seen more than once but under ten times. The gene calls are TRBV5-1 and TRBJ2-1, with 10 bases lining up with TRBD2. Trimming cost V 4 bases and J 5 bases; bases outside gene matches: 6. The CDR3 consists of 15 residues. Germline-derived CDR1 and CDR2 are SGHRS and YFSETQ. CDR3 DNA: TGCGCCAGCAGCCCCCGACTAGCGGGTAACAATGAGCAGTTCTTC. This encodes CASSPRLAGNNEQFF.

This rearrangement joins TRBV3-1 to TRBJ2-5; D possibly corresponds to TRBD2 (5 bases). The CDR3 has 16 amino acids. V lost 2 bases, J lost 2 bases, and 15 bases lay in between. Germline CDR1 and CDR2: LGHDT and YNNKEL (reference sequence). The CDR3 nucleotides are TGTGCCAGCAGCCAACCCGGACTGCAAAAACAAGAGACCCAGTACTTC. It encodes CASSQPGLQKQETQYF.

This clonotype was observed many times. This chain links TRBV4-3 with TRBJ2-5, with D unresolved. V lost 0 bases and J lost 2, with 10 bases in between. Germline CDR1 reads LGHNA; CDR2 reads YSLEER. CDR3 length: 15 residues. CDR3 protein: CASSQDPLGQETQYF. The DNA of the CDR3 is TGCGCCAGCAGCCAAGATCCCCTAGGACAAGAGACCCAGTACTTC.

In this sample, this clonotype turned up many times. The chain recombines TRBV5-1 with TRBJ2-2; D possibly corresponds to TRBD1 (6 bases). Per the germline V gene, CDR1 is SGHRS and CDR2 is YFSETQ. The CDR3 covers 16 residues. V was cut by 4 bases and J by 1 base, with 14 bases left in between. DNA for the CDR3: TGCGCCAGCAGCCCCACGGGACACATGAACACCGGGGAGCTGTTTTTT. It specifies CASSPTGHMNTGELFF.

The chain employs TRBV25-1 and TRBJ1-1, with a tentative D call TRBD1 (6 bases). Per germline, CDR1 MGHDK and CDR2 SYGVNS. The CDR3 has 14 amino acids. V was cut by 4 bases and J by 0 bases, with 9 bases left in between. CDR3 region: CASSATGMNTEAFF. The CDR3 DNA reads TGTGCCAGCAGTGCGACAGGCATGAACACTGAAGCTTTCTTT.

The chain employs TRBV12-3 or TRBV12-4 and TRBJ1-3; 8 bases match TRBD1. The CDR3 spans 15 residues. After removal of 7 bases from V and 4 bases from J, the junction contained 9 bases not matched to a gene. The CDR3 DNA reads as TGTGCCAGCACTTCAACCAGGGGGCGCGGAAACACCATATATTTT. Protein product: CASTSTRGRGNTIYF.

The CDR3 region has the DNA TGCGCCAGCAGCCAAGATCGCAGGGACTCTGGAAACACCATATATTTT. Translated: CASSQDRRDSGNTIYF. V and J are TRBV4-1 and TRBJ1-3; maybe TRBD1 (5 bases). The length of the CDR3 is 16 residues. Trimming shortened V by 0 bases and J by 0 bases, and 9 bases separated the two germline ends. Germline CDR1 is MGHRA and CDR2 is YSYEKL.

V usage is TRBV2 and J usage is TRBJ1-2; the D gene is possibly TRBD1 (5 bases). Trimming took off 5 bases at V and 2 bases at J, with 9 bases between the two ends. CDR1 and CDR2 from the germline V gene are SNHLY and FYNNEI. The CDR3 consists of 13 residues. CDR3 protein: CASSPRQNYGYTF. The CDR3 DNA sequence: TGTGCCAGCAGTCCGCGACAGAACTATGGCTACACCTTC.

This clonotype was observed a few times. J is TRBJ2-2 and V is TRBV6-4; TRBD2 aligns across 8 bases. The CDR3 contains 14 residues. Trimming took 7 bases from V and 4 from J; bases not matched to a gene: 5. Germline CDR1 and CDR2: MRHNA and SNTAGT. Here the CDR3 reads CASMLAGGTGELFF. CDR3 DNA sequence: TGTGCCAGCATGCTTGCGGGAGGCACCGGGGAGCTGTTTTTT.

This clonotype was found a few times. The chain uses TRBV29-1 and TRBJ2-2; D ambiguous. Per the germline V gene, CDR1 is SQVTM and CDR2 is ANQGSEA. The CDR3 sequence is 12 residues long. V lost 4 bases, J lost 5 bases, and 8 bases lay in between. The CDR3 sequence is CSVARGTGELFF. The CDR3 DNA follows: TGCAGCGTTGCGCGAGGTACCGGGGAGCTGTTTTTT.

This clonotype showed up many times. The chain links TRBV2 to TRBJ2-7; D possibly corresponds to TRBD2 (5 bases). Trimming took 6 bases from V and 2 from J, leaving 20 bases between them. CDR1 is SNHLY and CDR2 is FYNNEI in the germline V gene. This CDR3 comprises 16 residues. CDR3 in DNA: TGTGCCAGCAGCGAGAGTTTAGCGACCCGACCCTACGAGCAGTACTTC. Its translation is CASSESLATRPYEQYF. The complete variable domain, with remaining parts taken from reference TRBV2 and TRBJ2-7, reads EPEVTQTPSHQVTQMGQEVILRCVPISNHLYFYWYRQILGQKVEFLVSFYNNEISEKSEIFDDQFSVERPDGSNFTLKIRSTKLEDSAMYFCASSESLATRPYEQYFGPGTRLTVT.

In this sample, this clonotype turned up a few times. The chain links TRBV30 to TRBJ1-3; TRBD1 matches at 8 bases. The germline V gene encodes CDR1 GTSNPN and CDR2 SVGIG (reference sequence). This CDR3 has 14 residues. The J segment lost 0 bases and the V segment lost 3 bases, leaving 1 base of the junction unmatched. CDR3 bases: TGTGCCTGGAGGGGACAGGCCTCTGGAAACACCATATATTTT. It encodes CAWRGQASGNTIYF.

This clonotype occurred a few times. This rearrangement joins TRBV20-1 to TRBJ2-1, with 9 bases lining up with TRBD2. This CDR3 is built from 15 residues. Trimming cost V 3 bases and J 2 bases; bases outside gene matches: 5. Germline CDR1 DFQATT, CDR2 SNEGSKA (reference sequence). CDR3 residues: CSASSGSSPYNEQFF. The CDR3 DNA reads as TGCAGTGCTAGTAGCGGGAGCTCCCCCTACAATGAGCAGTTCTTC.

This clonotype was found a few times. The rearrangement uses TRBV6-1 and TRBJ2-3; TRBD2 matches at 8 bases. The CDR3 is made up of 15 amino acids. V lost 6 bases, J lost 2 bases, and 7 bases stayed unmatched. Germline loops: CDR1 MNHNS, CDR2 SASEGT. CDR3 nucleotide sequence: TGTGCCAGCAGGAGAGTAGCGGGGAACACAGATACGCAGTATTTT. Protein sequence: CASRRVAGNTDTQYF.

The J gene is TRBJ2-5, the V gene TRBV2; D not certain. V was shortened by 4 bases and J by 2 bases, with 8 bases between the two germline ends. CDR3 length equals 13 residues. Germline CDR1 reads SNHLY; CDR2 reads FYNNEI. The CDR3 sequence is CASSGDLQETQYF. The CDR3 DNA sequence: TGTGCCAGCAGTGGTGACTTGCAAGAGACCCAGTACTTC.

In its sample, this clonotype was seen a few times. The rearrangement joins TRBV2 to TRBJ1-3; the match to TRBD1 covers 7 bases. The J segment lost 2 bases and the V segment lost 5 bases, leaving 3 bases of the junction unmatched. The CDR3 sequence is 14 residues long. CDR1 SNHLY and CDR2 FYNNEI come from the germline V gene. The CDR3 region is CASSPGGTGNTIYF. CDR3 DNA sequence: TGTGCCAGCAGTCCAGGGGGGACTGGAAACACCATATATTTT.

The chain is built from TRBV6-5 and TRBJ1-6; no clear D gene. CDR1 MNHEY and CDR2 SVGAGI come from the germline V gene. V lost 2 bases and J 9 bases, leaving 11 bases between the germline ends. The CDR3 spans 14 residues. The CDR3 region is CASSYPDIGSPLHF. The CDR3 bases are TGTGCCAGCAGTTACCCTGACATCGGTTCACCCCTCCACTTT.

The chain recombines TRBV7-2 with TRBJ2-7, with 10 bases fitting TRBD2. CDR1 and CDR2 from the germline V gene are SGHTA and FQGNSA. The CDR3 is made up of 16 amino acids. V shed 4 bases and J 6 bases; nucleotides not matched to a gene: 12. The CDR3 DNA sequence: TGTGCCAGCAGCTCTCAAGCTAGCGGGGGCCGCCTCGAGCAGTACTTC. Translation gives CASSSQASGGRLEQYF.

This clonotype was counted at least ten times. The chain joins TRBV29-1 to TRBJ2-2; the D gene is possibly TRBD2 (6 bases). The length of the CDR3 is 13 residues. Germline lookup yields CDR1 SQVTM and CDR2 ANQGSEA. V lost 4 bases and J lost 5, with 11 bases in between. In DNA form, the CDR3 reads TGCAGCGTTGGCAGGGACTTAACCGGGGAGCTGTTTTTT. This sequence encodes CSVGRDLTGELFF.

This chain uses TRBV5-1 with TRBJ2-7, with D perhaps matching TRBD1 or TRBD2 (5 bases each). Trimming shortened V by 2 bases and J by 7 bases, and 13 bases separated the two germline ends. Germline V CDR1 and CDR2: SGHRS, YFSETQ. The CDR3 totals 13 residues. This CDR3 reads CASSFGTGEEQYF. In nucleotides, the CDR3 is TGCGCCAGCAGCTTTGGGACCGGTGAAGAGCAGTACTTC.

This clonotype was seen ten or more times. V gene TRBV11-2 combines with J gene TRBJ2-5, with 7 bases identical to TRBD2. The CDR3 is 15 residues long. Germline V gives CDR1 SGHAT, CDR2 FQNNGV. J was trimmed by 5 bases and V by 2 bases; bases with no gene match: 8. The DNA for the CDR3 is TGTGCCAGCAGCTTAATTACTAGCGCCTTGGAGACCCAGTACTTC. As protein: CASSLITSALETQYF.

The J gene is TRBJ2-1, the V gene TRBV11-3; a weak D match, TRBD1 (6 bases). This CDR3 is 13 amino acids long. Per the germline V gene, CDR1 is SGHNT and CDR2 is YENEEA. The V and J ends lost 5 bases and 8 bases respectively, with 13 bases between them. CDR3 in amino acids: CASSPQDSDEQFF. The CDR3 DNA is TGTGCCAGCAGCCCCCAGGACAGCGATGAGCAGTTCTTC.